The next 30 T cell receptor beta chains were all read from a single sample in a study of neurological immune-mediated disorders. TCRdb redid the calling of the 5' RACE reads with MiXCR, one entry per CDR3 protein. The table has fewer than 85,000 distinct CDR3 sequences, 4.8% seen once; the top ten hold about 2%. The sample consisted of PBMCs. The receptors come from a woman between 65 and 79 years old with multiple sclerosis.

This clonotype was counted at least ten times. The chain recombines TRBV7-2 with TRBJ1-6; D remains ambiguous. The CDR3 consists of 12 residues. Germline CDR1 and CDR2: SGHTA and FQGNSA. V shed 2 bases and J shed 5 bases, with 1 base lying between them. CDR3 residues: CASSLHNSPLHF. DNA for the CDR3: TGTGCCAGCAGCTTACATAATTCACCCCTCCACTTT.

This clonotype was counted ten times or more. The chain joins TRBV4-1 to TRBJ2-1; the D gene is possibly TRBD1 (6 bases). V lost 1 base to trimming and J lost 9 bases, with 16 bases between them. CDR1 and CDR2 (germline): MGHRA, YSYEKL. The CDR3 totals 15 residues. The chain's CDR3 is CASSQAVDSPGEQFF. The CDR3 DNA reads as TGCGCCAGCAGCCAAGCCGTGGACAGTCCCGGTGAGCAGTTCTTC.

This clonotype was observed at least ten times. The chain employs TRBV5-1 and TRBJ2-3; the D gene is possibly TRBD2 (6 bases). The CDR3 consists of 15 residues. The germline gives CDR1 SGHRS, CDR2 YFSETQ. Trimming removed 0 bases at V and 3 bases at J, with 11 bases between. CDR3 coding DNA: TGCGCCAGCAGCTTGGAGTCAGGAGGGACAGATACGCAGTATTTT. Protein product: CASSLESGGTDTQYF.

This clonotype was counted many times. V gene TRBV7-9 combines with J gene TRBJ2-1, with 7 bases aligning to TRBD2. Germline V CDR1 and CDR2: SEHNR, FQNEAQ (reference sequence). V trimming: 3 bases; J trimming: 5 bases; junction bases outside the gene matches: 4. This CDR3 has 14 amino acids. The CDR3 DNA is TGTGCCAGCAGCTTTCTAGCGGCCAACAATGAGCAGTTCTTC. Encoded protein: CASSFLAANNEQFF.

The sample holds many counts of this clonotype. This chain links TRBV12-3 or TRBV12-4 with TRBJ1-2; D might be TRBD1 (5 bases). CDR3 length equals 14 residues. V was cut by 1 base and J by 4 bases, with 10 bases left in between. CDR3 region: CASSLGRGVYGYTF. In DNA form, the CDR3 reads TGTGCCAGCAGTTTAGGTCGAGGGGTCTATGGCTACACCTTC.

A remark on this clonotype: This may stem from a read error, because a much larger clone lies one nucleotide away. CDR3 DNA: TGTGCCAGCAGCAAAGCAAATAGCGGGAGATACTACGAGCAGTACTTC. Its protein product is CASSKANSGRYYEQYF. The chain couples TRBV5-6 to TRBJ2-7, with 9 bases matching TRBD2. The CDR3 sequence is 16 residues long. The junction had 11 bases not matched to a gene; V was cut back by 4 bases and J by 3 bases. CDR1 is SGHDT and CDR2 is YYEEEE in the germline V gene.

Many counts were recorded for this clonotype. The chain recombines TRBV6-1 with TRBJ1-2; D unresolved. Trimming shortened V by 0 bases and J by 1 base, and 0 bases separated the two germline ends. The CDR3 is 12 residues long. Germline V gives CDR1 MNHNS, CDR2 SASEGT. CDR3 amino acids: CASSEANYGYTF. In DNA form, the CDR3 reads TGTGCCAGCAGTGAAGCTAACTATGGCTACACCTTC.

V gene TRBV7-8 combines with J gene TRBJ2-7, with D possibly TRBD1 on 6 matching bases. Trimming took off 4 bases at V and 0 bases at J, with 10 bases between the two ends. CDR3 length: 14 residues. Per germline, CDR1 SGHVS and CDR2 FQNEAQ. The DNA for the CDR3 is TGTGCCAGCAGCTCCCAACAGGGCTCCTACGAGCAGTACTTC. Its protein is CASSSQQGSYEQYF.

The sample holds many counts of this clonotype. The CDR3 nucleotides are TGCGCCAGCAGCCGTGGGGGTGGCGGGAGAAACCACGAGCAGTACTTC. Translated, it gives CASSRGGGGRNHEQYF. This sequence joins TRBV4-1 and TRBJ2-7; 7 nucleotides align to TRBD2. Looked up from germline, CDR1 is MGHRA and CDR2 is YSYEKL. The CDR3 consists of 16 residues. V lost 4 bases to trimming and J lost 5 bases; unmatched junction nucleotides: 14.

This clonotype occurred many times. The chain is built from TRBV5-1 and TRBJ2-7; D tentatively fits TRBD1 or TRBD2 (6 bases each). This CDR3 spans 14 amino acids. The V gene's germline CDR1 is SGHRS and CDR2 YFSETQ. Trimming took 4 bases from V and 3 from J, leaving 14 bases between them. The CDR3 DNA reads as TGCGCCAGCAGCAACGCGGGACACGACTACGAGCAGTACTTC. Translating it yields CASSNAGHDYEQYF.

This clonotype occurred many times. This chain connects TRBV5-1 to TRBJ2-1; no definite D call. The V end lost 0 bases, the J end lost 5 bases, and 6 bases lay between the germline ends. This CDR3 has 13 amino acids. Germline V CDR1 and CDR2: SGHRS, YFSETQ. The CDR3 nucleotides read TGCGCCAGCAGCTTGGACGATAACAATGAGCAGTTCTTC. It translates to CASSLDDNNEQFF.

There are many counts of this clonotype. The chain has TRBV7-6 and TRBJ1-5; possibly TRBD1 for D (5 bases). The V end lost 3 bases, the J end lost 4 bases, and 10 bases lay between the germline ends. The germline CDR1 and CDR2 sequences are SGHVS and FNYEAQ. The CDR3 is 14 amino acids. CDR3 sequence reads: CASSLGRENQPQHF. CDR3 bases: TGTGCCAGCAGCTTGGGCAGGGAAAATCAGCCCCAGCATTTT.

This clonotype has ten or more counts. The rearrangement uses TRBV5-1 and TRBJ2-3; D gene uncertain. The CDR3 runs 13 residues. Trimming took 1 base from V and 4 from J, leaving 7 bases between them. CDR1 and CDR2 (germline): SGHRS, YFSETQ. The CDR3 nucleotides read TGCGCCAGCAGCTTGCGCCAGGCAGATACGCAGTATTTT. Protein: CASSLRQADTQYF.

This clonotype was seen a handful of times. This chain joins TRBV20-1 and TRBJ2-1; 8 bases match TRBD2. V was clipped by 3 bases and J by 3 bases; unmatched bases: 4. Per the germline V gene, CDR1 is DFQATT and CDR2 is SNEGSKA (reference sequence). CDR3 length equals 14 residues. The DNA of the CDR3 is TGCAGTGCTAGGGCGGGAGGTGGCTACAATGAGCAGTTCTTC. As protein: CSARAGGGYNEQFF.

The CDR3 spells CASSQTGKYEQYF. The CDR3 DNA reads as TGCGCCAGCAGCCAAACAGGGAAATACGAGCAGTACTTC. The rearrangement joins TRBV4-1 to TRBJ2-7, with D possibly being TRBD1 (6 bases). The CDR3 spans 13 residues. Trimming left V 2 bases short and J 4 bases short, with 9 bases between. Germline CDR1 MGHRA, CDR2 YSYEKL.

The CDR3 here is CASSFRGDTQYF. Here the CDR3 DNA reads TGTGCCAGCAGCTTTCGGGGAGATACGCAGTATTTT. The chain is built from TRBV7-2 and TRBJ2-3; D might be TRBD2 (5 bases). Trimming took 3 bases from V and 5 from J, leaving 6 bases between them. The CDR3 runs to 12 residues. Germline lookup yields CDR1 SGHTA and CDR2 FQGNSA.

Ten or more counts support this clonotype. The V gene is TRBV5-6, the J gene TRBJ2-5; 7 bases agree with TRBD2. CDR1 SGHDT and CDR2 YYEEEE come from the germline V gene. The length of the CDR3 is 16 residues. The V segment lost 4 bases and the J segment 3 bases; nucleotides outside the gene matches: 12. The CDR3 DNA sequence: TGTGCCAGCAGCCCCCCGAGCCGAGGACTAGAAGAGACCCAGTACTTC. Its translation is CASSPPSRGLEETQYF.

This clonotype was found many times. This chain uses TRBV24-1 with TRBJ2-2; 10 bases match TRBD2. V was pared by 4 bases and J by 6 bases, with 7 bases of the junction left unmatched. Germline loops: CDR1 KGHDR, CDR2 SFDVKD. This CDR3 is 16 amino acids long. The CDR3 loop reads CATSESSGSRAGELFF. Here the CDR3 DNA reads TGTGCCACCAGTGAGTCTAGCGGGAGTCGGGCCGGGGAGCTGTTTTTT.

With respect to this clonotype: A much larger clonotype is one base distant, so this may be a read error. The chain is built from TRBV20-1 and TRBJ2-3; 8 nucleotides align to TRBD2. The CDR3 has 15 amino acids. From germline, CDR1 is DFQATT and CDR2 SNEGSKA (reference sequence). CDR3 loop: CSARPSGRRADKQYF. The CDR3 DNA sequence: TGCAGTGCTAGGCCTAGCGGGCGTCGGGCAGATAAGCAGTATTTT.

This clonotype was picked up many times. V and J are TRBV5-1 and TRBJ2-1, with TRBD2 matching over 13 bases. The CDR3 sequence is 16 residues long. V was clipped by 4 bases and J by 8 bases; unmatched bases: 9. Looked up from germline, CDR1 is SGHRS and CDR2 is YFSETQ. The CDR3 loop reads CASSGGTSGIGYEQFF. CDR3 DNA sequence: TGCGCCAGCAGCGGTGGGACTAGCGGGATAGGGTATGAGCAGTTCTTC. The entire variable domain, with the rest obtained from reference TRBV5-1 and TRBJ2-1, is as follows: KAGVTQTPRYLIKTRGQQVTLSCSPISGHRSVSWYQQTPGQGLQFLFEYFSETQRNKGNFPGRFSGRQFSNSRSEMNVSTLELGDSALYLCASSGGTSGIGYEQFFGPGTRLTVL.

This clonotype was counted at least ten times. The chain carries TRBV20-1 and TRBJ1-6; 10 nucleotides agree with TRBD1. Trimming took 2 bases from V and 10 from J; bases not matched to a gene: 11. The CDR3 is 16 residues long. From germline, CDR1 is DFQATT and CDR2 SNEGSKA (reference sequence). This chain's CDR3 is CSARLRAGQGYSPLHF. DNA of the CDR3: TGCAGTGCTAGACTCCGGGCGGGACAGGGGTACTCACCCCTCCACTTT.

This clonotype was seen at least ten times. The chain combines TRBV3-1 with TRBJ2-7; D unresolved. The CDR3 runs 13 residues. Trimming stripped 4 bases from V and 3 bases from J, with 10 bases between. From germline, CDR1 is LGHDT and CDR2 YNNKEL (reference sequence). Here the CDR3 DNA reads TGTGCCAGCAGCCGGACCCATCTCTACGAGCAGTACTTC. Translation gives CASSRTHLYEQYF.

This clonotype has at least ten counts. This rearrangement joins TRBV7-9 to TRBJ1-4, with 7 nucleotides matching TRBD1. Germline CDR1 SEHNR, CDR2 FQNEAQ (reference sequence). The CDR3 runs 15 residues. The V gene end was trimmed by 5 bases and the J gene end by 5 bases; junction bases not matched to a gene: 8. The CDR3, as DNA: TGTGCCAGCAGCCAAGGGGACAGTCGCAATGAAAAACTGTTTTTT. The encoded protein is CASSQGDSRNEKLFF.

This clonotype has a count of ten or more. V gene TRBV5-1 combines with J gene TRBJ2-1, with D unresolved. The ends were cut back, 0 bases at V and 2 bases at J, with 9 bases in the middle. Germline-derived CDR1 and CDR2 are SGHRS and YFSETQ. CDR3 length: 15 residues. This chain's CDR3 is CASSLANSPYNEQFF. The CDR3 nucleotides are TGCGCCAGCAGCTTGGCCAACTCACCCTACAATGAGCAGTTCTTC. The variable domain in full, with the rest retrieved from reference TRBV5-1 and TRBJ2-1, is KAGVTQTPRYLIKTRGQQVTLSCSPISGHRSVSWYQQTPGQGLQFLFEYFSETQRNKGNFPGRFSGRQFSNSRSEMNVSTLELGDSALYLCASSLANSPYNEQFFGPGTRLTVL.

This clonotype was seen more than once but under ten times. The chain couples TRBV4-1 to TRBJ2-5; 7 nucleotides agree with TRBD1. Trimming at V came to 6 bases and at J to 5 bases, leaving 9 bases not matched to a gene. CDR1 and CDR2 from the germline V gene are MGHRA and YSYEKL. The CDR3 has 14 residues. In DNA, the CDR3 is TGCGCCAGCAGTCGGGACAGCCTGGGGGAGACCCAGTACTTC. Amino acid sequence: CASSRDSLGETQYF.

This clonotype was seen at least ten times. V usage is TRBV7-9 and J usage is TRBJ2-7; 12 nucleotides match TRBD2. CDR1 is SEHNR and CDR2 is FQNEAQ in the germline V gene (reference sequence). This CDR3 region has 13 residues. The J segment lost 6 bases and the V segment lost 4 bases, leaving 1 base of the junction unmatched. The CDR3: CASSSSGGGEQYF. The CDR3 nucleotides are TGTGCCAGCAGCTCTAGCGGGGGGGGCGAGCAGTACTTC.

This clonotype was seen ten or more times. The genes are TRBV20-1 and TRBJ1-2; D uncertain. CDR3 length: 10 residues. Germline lookup yields CDR1 DFQATT and CDR2 SNEGSKA (reference sequence). Trimming removed 3 bases at V and 7 bases at J, with 6 bases between. CDR3 region: CSARDRGYTF. CDR3 nucleotide sequence: TGCAGTGCTAGGGACCGTGGCTACACCTTC.

This clonotype was counted ten times or more. The chain uses TRBV27 and TRBJ2-1; D may be TRBD2 (5 bases). The CDR3 runs 16 residues. Germline CDR1 is MNHEY and CDR2 is SMNVEV (reference sequence). V was pared by 7 bases and J by 5 bases, with 21 bases between. In DNA, the CDR3 is TGTGCCAGCACATCCTGGAGTCGGAGTAGCGACAATGAGCAGTTCTTC. Translated: CASTSWSRSSDNEQFF.

Ten or more counts support this clonotype. The chain couples TRBV3-1 to TRBJ2-1, with unresolved D. Germline V lookup: CDR1 LGHDT, CDR2 YNNKEL (reference sequence). This CDR3 spans 11 amino acids. V lost 1 base and J lost 6, with 1 base in between. The CDR3 reads CASSQANEQFF. The CDR3 DNA reads TGTGCCAGCAGCCAAGCCAATGAGCAGTTCTTC.

This clonotype has ten or more counts. The chain joins TRBV20-1 to TRBJ2-7, with 7 bases fitting TRBD2. The CDR3 has 14 amino acids. Germline assignment: CDR1 DFQATT and CDR2 SNEGSKA (reference sequence). V dropped 6 bases and J dropped 0; count of bases not matched to a gene: 8. This chain's CDR3 is CSAKRDSSSYEQYF. The CDR3 DNA reads TGCAGTGCAAAGCGGGACTCGAGCTCCTACGAGCAGTACTTC.